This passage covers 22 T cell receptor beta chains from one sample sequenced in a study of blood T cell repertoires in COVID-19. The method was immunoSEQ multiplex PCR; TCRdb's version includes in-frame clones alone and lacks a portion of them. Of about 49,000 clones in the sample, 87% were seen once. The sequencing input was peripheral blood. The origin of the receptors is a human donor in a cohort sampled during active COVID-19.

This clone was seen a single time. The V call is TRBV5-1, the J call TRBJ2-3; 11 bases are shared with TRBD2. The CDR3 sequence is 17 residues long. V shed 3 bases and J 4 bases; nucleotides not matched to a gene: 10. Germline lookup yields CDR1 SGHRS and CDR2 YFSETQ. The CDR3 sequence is CASSSDMTSGISDTQYF. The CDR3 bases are TGCGCCAGCAGCTCCGATATGACTAGCGGGATATCAGATACGCAGTATTTT.

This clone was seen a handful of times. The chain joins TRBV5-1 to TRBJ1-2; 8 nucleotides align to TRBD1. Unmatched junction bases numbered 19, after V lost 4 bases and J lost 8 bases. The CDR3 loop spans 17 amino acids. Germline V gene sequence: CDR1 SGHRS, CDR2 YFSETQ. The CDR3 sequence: CASSLGYGTGHSWGYTF. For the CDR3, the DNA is TGCGCCAGCAGCCTTGGATACGGGACAGGCCATTCCTGGGGCTACACCTTC.

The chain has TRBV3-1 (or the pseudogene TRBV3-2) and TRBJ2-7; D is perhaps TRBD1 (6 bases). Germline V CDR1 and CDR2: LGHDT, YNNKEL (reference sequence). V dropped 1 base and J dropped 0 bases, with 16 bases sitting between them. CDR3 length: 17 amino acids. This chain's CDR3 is CASSQGPPGQNSYEQYF. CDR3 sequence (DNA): TGTGCCAGCAGCCAAGGGCCCCCGGGACAAAACTCCTACGAGCAGTACTTC.

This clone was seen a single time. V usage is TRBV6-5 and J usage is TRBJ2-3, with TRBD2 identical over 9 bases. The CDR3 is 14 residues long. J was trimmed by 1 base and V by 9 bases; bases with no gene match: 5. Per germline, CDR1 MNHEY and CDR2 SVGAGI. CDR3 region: CASAAGGGTDTQYF. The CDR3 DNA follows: TGTGCCAGTGCGGCGGGAGGGGGCACAGATACGCAGTATTTT.

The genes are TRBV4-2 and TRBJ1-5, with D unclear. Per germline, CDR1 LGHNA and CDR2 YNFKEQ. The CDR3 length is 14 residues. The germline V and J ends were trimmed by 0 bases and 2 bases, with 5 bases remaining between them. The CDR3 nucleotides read TGTGCCAGCAGCCAAGAGAGGGGCAATCAGCCCCAGCATTTT. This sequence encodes CASSQERGNQPQHF.

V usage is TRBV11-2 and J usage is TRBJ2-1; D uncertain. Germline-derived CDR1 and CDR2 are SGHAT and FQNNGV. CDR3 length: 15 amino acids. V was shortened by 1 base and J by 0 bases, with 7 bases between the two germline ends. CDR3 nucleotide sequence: TGTGCCAGCAGCTTAGGTGTTCTCTCCTACAATGAGCAGTTCTTC. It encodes CASSLGVLSYNEQFF.

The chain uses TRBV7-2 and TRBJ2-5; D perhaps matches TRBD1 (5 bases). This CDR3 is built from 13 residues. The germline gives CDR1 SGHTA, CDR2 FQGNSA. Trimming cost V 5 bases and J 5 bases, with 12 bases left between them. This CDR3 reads CASSVQGLETQYF. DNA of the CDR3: TGTGCCAGCAGCGTTCAGGGTTTGGAGACCCAGTACTTC.

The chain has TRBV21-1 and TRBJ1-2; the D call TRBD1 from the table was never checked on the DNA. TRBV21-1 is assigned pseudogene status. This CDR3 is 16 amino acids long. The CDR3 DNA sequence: TGTGCCAGCAGCAAACCAAACAGGGGAGTTAACTATGGCTACACCTTC. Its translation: CASSKPNRGVNYGYTF.

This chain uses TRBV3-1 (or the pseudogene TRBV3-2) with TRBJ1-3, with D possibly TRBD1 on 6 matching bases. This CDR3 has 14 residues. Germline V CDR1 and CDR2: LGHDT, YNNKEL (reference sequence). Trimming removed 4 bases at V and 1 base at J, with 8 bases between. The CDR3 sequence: CASSLTGSGNTIYF. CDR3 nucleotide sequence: TGTGCCAGCAGCCTTACAGGGTCTGGAAACACCATATATTTT.

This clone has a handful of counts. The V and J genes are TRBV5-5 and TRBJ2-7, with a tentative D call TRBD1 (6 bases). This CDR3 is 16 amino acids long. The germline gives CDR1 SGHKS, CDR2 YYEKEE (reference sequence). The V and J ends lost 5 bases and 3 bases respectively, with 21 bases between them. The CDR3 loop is CASRQFQRDKDYEQYF. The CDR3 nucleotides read TGTGCCAGCAGACAATTTCAGAGGGACAAGGACTACGAGCAGTACTTC.

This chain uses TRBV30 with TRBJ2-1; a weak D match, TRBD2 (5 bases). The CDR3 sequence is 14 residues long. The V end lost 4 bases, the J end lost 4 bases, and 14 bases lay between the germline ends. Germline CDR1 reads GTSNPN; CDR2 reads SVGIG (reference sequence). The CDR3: CAWNPVRAYNEQFF. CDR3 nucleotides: TGTGCCTGGAACCCTGTGAGGGCTTACAATGAGCAGTTCTTC.

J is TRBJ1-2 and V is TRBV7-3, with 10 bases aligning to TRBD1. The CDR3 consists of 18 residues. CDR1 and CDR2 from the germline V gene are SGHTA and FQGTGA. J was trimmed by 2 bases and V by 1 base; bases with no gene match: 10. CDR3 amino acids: CASSLKRDRGPVNYGYTF. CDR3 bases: TGTGCCAGCAGCTTAAAGAGAGACAGGGGGCCAGTCAACTATGGCTACACCTTC.

Here the CDR3 DNA reads TGTGCCAGCAGTTTGTTACGGGGACTCTCCTACGAGCAGTACTTC. Its protein product is CASSLLRGLSYEQYF. J is TRBJ2-7 and V is TRBV28, with D maybe TRBD2 (6 bases). There are 15 residues in the CDR3. Germline V lookup: CDR1 MDHEN, CDR2 SYDVKM. The ends were cut back, 3 bases at V and 0 bases at J, with 12 bases in the middle.

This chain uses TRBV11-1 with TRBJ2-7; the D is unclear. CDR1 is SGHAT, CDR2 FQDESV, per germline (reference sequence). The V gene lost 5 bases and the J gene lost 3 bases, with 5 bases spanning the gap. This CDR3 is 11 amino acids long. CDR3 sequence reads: CASSRLYEQYF. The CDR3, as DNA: TGTGCCAGCAGCCGACTCTACGAGCAGTACTTC. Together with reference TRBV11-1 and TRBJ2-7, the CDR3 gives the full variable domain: EAEVAQSPRYKITEKSQAVAFWCDPISGHATLYWYRQILGQGPELLVQFQDESVVDDSQLPKDRFSAERLKGVDSTLKIQPAELGDSAMYLCASSRLYEQYFGPGTRLTVT.

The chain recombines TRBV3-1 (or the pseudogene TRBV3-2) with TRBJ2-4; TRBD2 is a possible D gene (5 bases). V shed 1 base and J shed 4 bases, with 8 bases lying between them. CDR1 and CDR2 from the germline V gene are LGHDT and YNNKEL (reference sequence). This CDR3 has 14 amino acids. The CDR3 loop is CASSQASGKNIQYF. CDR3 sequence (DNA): TGTGCCAGCAGCCAAGCCTCGGGGAAAAACATTCAGTACTTC.

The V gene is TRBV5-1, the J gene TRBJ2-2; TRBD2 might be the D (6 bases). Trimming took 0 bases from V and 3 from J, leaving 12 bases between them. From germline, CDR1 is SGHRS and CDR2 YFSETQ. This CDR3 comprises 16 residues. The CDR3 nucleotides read TGCGCCAGCAGCTTGGTGTCGGGACTTGACACCGGGGAGCTGTTTTTT. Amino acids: CASSLVSGLDTGELFF.

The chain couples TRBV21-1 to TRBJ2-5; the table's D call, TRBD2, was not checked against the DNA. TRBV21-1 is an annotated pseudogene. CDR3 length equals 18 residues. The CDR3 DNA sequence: TGTGCCAGCAGCAAAGGTAGGTCGGGTGGGACTATAAAAGAGACCCAGTACTTC. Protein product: CASSKGRSGGTIKETQYF.

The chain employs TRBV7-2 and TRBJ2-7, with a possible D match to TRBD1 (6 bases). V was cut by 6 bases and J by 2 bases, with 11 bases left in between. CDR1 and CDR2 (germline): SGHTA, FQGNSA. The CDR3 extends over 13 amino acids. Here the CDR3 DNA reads TGTGCCAGCAGTCGGGACACGACCTACGAGCAGTACTTC. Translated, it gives CASSRDTTYEQYF.

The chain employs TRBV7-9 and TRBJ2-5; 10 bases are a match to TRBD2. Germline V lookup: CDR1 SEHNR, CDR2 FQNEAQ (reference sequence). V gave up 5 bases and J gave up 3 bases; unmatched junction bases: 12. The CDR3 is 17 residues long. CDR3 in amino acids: CASSPRPSGRAEETQYF. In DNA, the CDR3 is TGTGCCAGCAGCCCTCGACCAAGCGGGAGGGCGGAAGAGACCCAGTACTTC.

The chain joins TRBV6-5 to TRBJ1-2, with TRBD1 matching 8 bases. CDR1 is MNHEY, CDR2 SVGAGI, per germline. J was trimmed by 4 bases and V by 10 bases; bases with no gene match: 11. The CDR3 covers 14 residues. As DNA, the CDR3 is TGTGCCACCGGAACCGGGACAGGTACCTATGGCTACACCTTC. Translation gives CATGTGTGTYGYTF.

The CDR3 protein is CASSLWWADTQYF. For the CDR3, the DNA is TGTGCCAGCAGCTTGTGGTGGGCCGATACGCAGTATTTT. This rearrangement joins TRBV5-8 to TRBJ2-3; D not resolved. CDR1 is SGHTS, CDR2 YDEGEE, per germline. This CDR3 is built from 13 residues. The germline V and J ends were trimmed by 1 base and 6 bases, with 9 bases remaining between them.

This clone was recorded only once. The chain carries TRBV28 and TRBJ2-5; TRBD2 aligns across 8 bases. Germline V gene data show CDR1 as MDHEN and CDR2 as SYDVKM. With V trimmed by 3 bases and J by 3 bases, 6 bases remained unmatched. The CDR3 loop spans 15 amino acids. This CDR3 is CASSLPPGREETQYF. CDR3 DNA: TGTGCCAGCAGTTTGCCCCCCGGGAGGGAAGAGACCCAGTACTTC.